The T cell receptor beta chain under discussion was sequenced for a study of siplizumab effects on memory and regulatory T cells. Only in-frame clones appear in the TCRdb table, and some are missing; sequencing was by immunoSEQ multiplex PCR. The table records some 62,000 clones, over 80% of them present only once. CDR3 size: 15 residues. Trimming shortened V by 1 base and J by 2 bases, and 12 bases separated the two germline ends. Germline lookup yields CDR1 GTSNPN and CDR2 SVGIG (reference sequence). The chain joins TRBV30 to TRBJ1-5; no clear D gene. The sample was memory CD4+ T cells sorted from blood. This clonotype was obtained from a human donor in good health. The CDR3 here is CAWSAMGYGNQPQHF. CDR3 bases: TGTGCCTGGAGTGCAATGGGTTACGGCAATCAGCCCCAGCATTTT.